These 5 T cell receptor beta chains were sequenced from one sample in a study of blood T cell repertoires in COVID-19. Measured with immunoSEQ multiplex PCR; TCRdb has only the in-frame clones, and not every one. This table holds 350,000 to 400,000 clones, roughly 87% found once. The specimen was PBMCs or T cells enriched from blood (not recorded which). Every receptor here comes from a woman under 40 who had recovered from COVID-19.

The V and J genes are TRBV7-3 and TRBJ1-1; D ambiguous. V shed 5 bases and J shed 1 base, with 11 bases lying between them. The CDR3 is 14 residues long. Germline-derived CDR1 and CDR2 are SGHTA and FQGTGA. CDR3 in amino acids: CASSPGLQNTEAFF. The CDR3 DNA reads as TGTGCCAGCAGCCCCGGACTGCAGAACACTGAAGCTTTCTTT.

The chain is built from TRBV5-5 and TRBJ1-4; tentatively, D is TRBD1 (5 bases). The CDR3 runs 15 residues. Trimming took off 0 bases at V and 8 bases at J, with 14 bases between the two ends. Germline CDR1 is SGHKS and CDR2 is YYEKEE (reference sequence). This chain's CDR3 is CASSLAGGAREKLFF. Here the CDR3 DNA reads TGTGCCAGCAGCTTGGCCGGTGGGGCGCGCGAAAAACTGTTTTTT.

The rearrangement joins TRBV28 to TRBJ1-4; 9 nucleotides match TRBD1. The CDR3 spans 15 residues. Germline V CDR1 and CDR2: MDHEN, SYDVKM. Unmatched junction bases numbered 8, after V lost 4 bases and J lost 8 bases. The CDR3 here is CASSSTQGAGEKLFF. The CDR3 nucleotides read TGTGCCAGCAGTTCTACACAGGGGGCAGGGGAAAAACTGTTTTTT.

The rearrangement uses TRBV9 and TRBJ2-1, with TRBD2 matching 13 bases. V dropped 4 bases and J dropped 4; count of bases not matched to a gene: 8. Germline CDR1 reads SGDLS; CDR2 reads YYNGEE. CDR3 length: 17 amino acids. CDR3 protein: CASSTQGTSGAYNEQFF. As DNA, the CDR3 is TGTGCCAGCAGCACTCAAGGGACTAGCGGGGCGTACAATGAGCAGTTCTTC.

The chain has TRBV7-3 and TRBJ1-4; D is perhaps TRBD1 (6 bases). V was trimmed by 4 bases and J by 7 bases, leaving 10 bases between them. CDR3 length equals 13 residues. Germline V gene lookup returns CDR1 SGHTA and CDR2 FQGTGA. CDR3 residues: CASSSGAGEKLFF. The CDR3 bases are TGTGCCAGCAGCTCAGGGGCTGGTGAAAAACTGTTTTTT.